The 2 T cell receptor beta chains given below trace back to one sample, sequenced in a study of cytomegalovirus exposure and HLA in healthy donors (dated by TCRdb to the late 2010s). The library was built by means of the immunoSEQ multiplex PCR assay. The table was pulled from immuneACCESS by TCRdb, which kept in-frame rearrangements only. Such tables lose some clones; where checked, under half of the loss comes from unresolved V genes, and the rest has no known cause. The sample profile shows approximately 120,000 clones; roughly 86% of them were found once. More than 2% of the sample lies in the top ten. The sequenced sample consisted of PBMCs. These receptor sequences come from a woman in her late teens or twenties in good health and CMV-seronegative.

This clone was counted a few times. As DNA, the CDR3 is TGTGCCAGCAGCCCTCGGGACAGGAGCTATGGCTACACCTTC. Protein: CASSPRDRSYGYTF. The genes are TRBV7-9 and TRBJ1-2, with 8 bases that match TRBD1. The J segment lost 4 bases and the V segment lost 5 bases, leaving 6 bases of the junction unmatched. Germline V gives CDR1 SEHNR, CDR2 FQNEAQ (reference sequence). CDR3 size: 14 residues.

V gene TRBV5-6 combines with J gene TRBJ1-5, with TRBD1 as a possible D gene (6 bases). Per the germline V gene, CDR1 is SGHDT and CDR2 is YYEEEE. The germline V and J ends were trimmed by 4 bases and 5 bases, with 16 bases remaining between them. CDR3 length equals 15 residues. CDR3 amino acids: CASSPGPGVHQPQHF. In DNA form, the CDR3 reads TGTGCCAGCAGCCCGGGGCCAGGGGTTCATCAGCCCCAGCATTTT.